The 4 T cell receptor beta chains below come from one sample, sequenced in a study of type 1 regulatory T cells. Via MiXCR, TCRdb re-called the reads, giving one row per CDR3 protein. The data hold approximately 97,000 distinct CDR3 sequences, with 25% to 40% observed a single time. The sequencing sample was made of CD4+ T cells, either the whole sample or a sorted fraction (not recorded which). Receptors were obtained from a human donor in good health.

The V and J genes are TRBV2 and TRBJ2-5; D is possibly TRBD1 (6 bases). The CDR3 loop spans 14 amino acids. The germline V gene has CDR1 SNHLY and CDR2 FYNNEI. Deletions cut 4 bases from V and 5 bases from J, with 14 bases between. This CDR3 is CASSGTVAGETQYF. The CDR3, as DNA: TGTGCCAGCAGTGGGACAGTCGCCGGGGAGACCCAGTACTTC.

The sample holds a few counts of this clonotype. The J gene is TRBJ2-2, the V gene TRBV9, with TRBD2 matching over 7 bases. The CDR3 has 14 amino acids. CDR1 is SGDLS and CDR2 is YYNGEE in the germline V gene. V trimming: 7 bases; J trimming: 5 bases; junction bases outside the gene matches: 8. CDR3 amino acids: CASGAGVVTGELFF. CDR3 DNA sequence: TGTGCCAGCGGGGCGGGAGTCGTGACCGGGGAGCTGTTTTTT.

This chain joins TRBV5-1 and TRBJ2-6; D uncertain. Germline CDR1 is SGHRS and CDR2 is YFSETQ. V was clipped by 6 bases and J by 1 base, with 11 bases between them. This CDR3 comprises 15 residues. The CDR3 bases are TGCGCCAGCACGGATACGAGTTCTGGGGCCAACGTCCTGACTTTC. Amino acids: CASTDTSSGANVLTF.

This clonotype has more than one count but fewer than ten. The chain couples TRBV5-4 to TRBJ1-3, with 7 positions matching TRBD1. The CDR3 runs to 15 residues. From germline, CDR1 is SGHNT and CDR2 YYREEE (reference sequence). The V gene end was trimmed by 1 base and the J gene end by 8 bases; junction bases not matched to a gene: 9. CDR3 region: CASSLNDRVGDTIYF. DNA of the CDR3: TGTGCCAGCAGCTTGAACGACAGGGTGGGAGACACCATATATTTT.